This TCR beta chain was retrieved from a study of T cell responses to AZD1222 COVID-19 vaccine. Notes on the study in general: Only 5 or 6 people who got AZD1222 tested seropositive at baseline. Unmutated variant regions reportedly attract nearly half of all spike-specific TCRs.

The method was immunoSEQ multiplex PCR; TCRdb's version includes in-frame clones alone and lacks a portion of them. The sample records tens of thousands of clones, approximately 90% being singletons. Regarding this clone: Its antigen is unknown.

This CDR3 has 15 residues. The chain carries TRBV21-1 and TRBJ2-2; the table's D call of TRBD1 was not tested on the DNA. TRBV21-1 is a pseudogene locus. The sequences come from peripheral blood, collected 28 days after the second AZD1222 dose. This clonotype was sampled from an adult who received the AZD1222 COVID-19 vaccine. The CDR3 sequence: CASSWDRTHTGELFF. In DNA form, the CDR3 reads TGTGCCAGCAGTTGGGACAGAACTCACACCGGGGAGCTGTTTTTT.